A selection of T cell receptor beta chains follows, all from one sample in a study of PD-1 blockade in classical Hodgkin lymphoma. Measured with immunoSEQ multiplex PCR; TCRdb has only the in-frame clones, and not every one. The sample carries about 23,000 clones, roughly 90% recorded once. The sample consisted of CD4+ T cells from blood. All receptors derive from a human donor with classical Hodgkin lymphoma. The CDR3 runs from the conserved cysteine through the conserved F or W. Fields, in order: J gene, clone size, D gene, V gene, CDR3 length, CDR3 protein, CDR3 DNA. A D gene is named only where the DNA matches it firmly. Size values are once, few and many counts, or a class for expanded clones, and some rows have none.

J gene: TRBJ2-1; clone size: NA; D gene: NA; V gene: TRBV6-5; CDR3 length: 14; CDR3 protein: CASSLGGNYNEQFF; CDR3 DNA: TGTGCCAGCAGTTTAGGCGGGAACTACAATGAGCAGTTCTTC
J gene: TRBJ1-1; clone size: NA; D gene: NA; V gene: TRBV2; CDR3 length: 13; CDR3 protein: CASSAGGTTEAFF; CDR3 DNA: TGTGCCAGCAGCGCCGGGGGTACCACTGAAGCTTTCTTT
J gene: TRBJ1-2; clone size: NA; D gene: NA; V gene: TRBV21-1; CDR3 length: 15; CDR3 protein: CASIAGQYWVYGYTF; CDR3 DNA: TGTGCCAGCATCGCCGGACAGTATTGGGTCTATGGCTACACCTTC
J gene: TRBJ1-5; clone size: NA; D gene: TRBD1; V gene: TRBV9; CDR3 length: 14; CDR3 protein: CASSVGQGNQPQHF; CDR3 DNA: TGTGCCAGCAGCGTGGGACAGGGGAATCAGCCCCAGCATTTT
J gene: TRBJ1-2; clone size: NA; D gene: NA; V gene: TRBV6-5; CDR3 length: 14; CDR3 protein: CASSYFGSTYGYTF; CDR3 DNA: TGTGCCAGCAGTTACTTTGGCAGCACCTATGGCTACACCTTC
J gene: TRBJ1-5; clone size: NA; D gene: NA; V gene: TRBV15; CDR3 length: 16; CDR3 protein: CATSSAPGHTGGPQHF; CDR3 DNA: TGTGCCACCAGCAGTGCGCCGGGACACACAGGAGGGCCCCAGCATTTT
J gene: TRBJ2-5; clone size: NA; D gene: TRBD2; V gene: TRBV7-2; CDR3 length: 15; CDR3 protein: CASSLMGGNQETQYF; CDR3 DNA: TGTGCCAGCAGCTTAATGGGGGGGAACCAAGAGACCCAGTACTTC
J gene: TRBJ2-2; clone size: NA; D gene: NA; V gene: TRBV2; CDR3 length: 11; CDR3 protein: CASRYTGELFF; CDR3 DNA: TGTGCCAGCAGATACACCGGGGAGCTGTTTTTT
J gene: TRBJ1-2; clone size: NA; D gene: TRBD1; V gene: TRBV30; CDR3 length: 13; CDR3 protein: CARDRGEGYGYTF; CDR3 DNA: TGTGCCCGAGACAGGGGTGAAGGGTATGGCTACACCTTC
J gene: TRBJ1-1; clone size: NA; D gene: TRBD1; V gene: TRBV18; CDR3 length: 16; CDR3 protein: CASSPVGQGLNTEAFF; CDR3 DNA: TGTGCCAGCTCACCAGTAGGACAGGGCCTTAACACTGAAGCTTTCTTT
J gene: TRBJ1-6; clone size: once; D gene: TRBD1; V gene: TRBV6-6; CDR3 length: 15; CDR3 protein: CASSYSGQGPSPLHF; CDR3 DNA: TGTGCCAGCAGTTACTCGGGACAGGGTCCCTCACCCCTCCACTTT
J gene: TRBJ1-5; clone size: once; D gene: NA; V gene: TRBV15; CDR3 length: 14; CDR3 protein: CATSRAAANQPQHF; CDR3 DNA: TGTGCCACCAGCAGAGCGGCTGCCAATCAGCCCCAGCATTTT
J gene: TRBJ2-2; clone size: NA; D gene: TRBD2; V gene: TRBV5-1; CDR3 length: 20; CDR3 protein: CASSSLSGTSGVYHTGELFF; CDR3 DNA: TGCGCCAGCAGCTCCTTAAGCGGGACTAGCGGGGTATATCACACCGGGGAGCTGTTTTTT
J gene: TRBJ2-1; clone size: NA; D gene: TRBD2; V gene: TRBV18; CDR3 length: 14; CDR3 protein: CASSPPGGEGEQFF; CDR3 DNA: TGTGCCAGCTCACCCCCGGGGGGAGAAGGGGAGCAGTTCTTC